This is a list of T cell receptor beta chains from one sample in a study of beta chain features in type 1 diabetes. Assay: immunoSEQ multiplex PCR; the TCRdb copy retains only in-frame clones and omits some. The profile shows some 640,000 clones, about an eighth of them singletons. The sample was naive CD4+ T cells from blood. These receptors all stem from a man between 18 and 35 years old with type 1 diabetes. CDR3s include the opening cysteine and the closing phenylalanine or tryptophan. The order of the fields is clone size, J gene, D gene, V gene, CDR3 protein, CDR3 DNA. A D gene is named only where the DNA matches it firmly. Size is omitted from some rows. Given values are once, few, many or a class for expanded clones.

abundance: .; j_gene: TRBJ1-2; d_gene: .; v_gene: TRBV30; CDR3aa: CAWSEVSASYYGYTF; CDR3nt: TGTGCCTGGAGCGAAGTGTCTGCCAGCTACTATGGCTACACCTTC
abundance: .; j_gene: TRBJ1-3; d_gene: .; v_gene: TRBV30; CDR3aa: CAWMVGSGNTIYF; CDR3nt: TGTGCCTGGATGGTGGGGTCTGGAAACACCATATATTTT
abundance: .; j_gene: TRBJ2-2; d_gene: TRBD1; v_gene: TRBV6-5; CDR3aa: CASSYMGQLTGELFF; CDR3nt: TGTGCCAGCAGTTACATGGGACAGCTCACCGGGGAGCTGTTTTTT
abundance: few; j_gene: TRBJ2-3; d_gene: TRBD2; v_gene: TRBV6-5; CDR3aa: CASSREGRGDTQYF; CDR3nt: TGTGCCAGCAGCCGGGAGGGCCGGGGGGATACGCAGTATTTT
abundance: .; j_gene: TRBJ2-1; d_gene: TRBD2; v_gene: TRBV4-2; CDR3aa: CASSQDRGSGGADEQFF; CDR3nt: TGTGCCAGCAGCCAAGATCGAGGGAGCGGGGGGGCCGATGAGCAGTTCTTC
abundance: few; j_gene: TRBJ2-7; d_gene: .; v_gene: TRBV28; CDR3aa: CASSLDRYEQYF; CDR3nt: TGTGCCAGCAGTCTGGACAGATACGAGCAGTACTTC
abundance: few; j_gene: TRBJ1-1; d_gene: TRBD1; v_gene: TRBV7-9; CDR3aa: CASSLATGGTEAFF; CDR3nt: TGTGCCAGCAGCTTAGCGACAGGGGGCACTGAAGCTTTCTTT
abundance: .; j_gene: TRBJ1-1; d_gene: .; v_gene: TRBV19; CDR3aa: CASSSNRVMNTEAFF; CDR3nt: TGTGCCAGTAGTTCGAACAGGGTTATGAACACTGAAGCTTTCTTT
abundance: .; j_gene: TRBJ2-3; d_gene: TRBD2; v_gene: TRBV5-1; CDR3aa: CASSWGLAASTDTQYF; CDR3nt: TGCGCCAGCAGTTGGGGACTAGCGGCTAGCACAGATACGCAGTATTTT
abundance: .; j_gene: TRBJ2-7; d_gene: TRBD1; v_gene: TRBV7-9; CDR3aa: CASSLDRGLDEQYF; CDR3nt: TGTGCCAGCAGCTTAGACAGGGGGCTGGACGAGCAGTACTTC
abundance: few; j_gene: TRBJ2-3; d_gene: .; v_gene: TRBV29-1; CDR3aa: CSVSLFTSLTDTQYF; CDR3nt: TGCAGCGTCTCTCTCTTCACCTCGTTGACAGATACGCAGTATTTT
abundance: .; j_gene: TRBJ2-3; d_gene: TRBD1; v_gene: TRBV5-6; CDR3aa: CASSARGTGATDTQYF; CDR3nt: TGTGCCAGCAGCGCGAGGGGGACAGGGGCCACAGATACGCAGTATTTT
abundance: .; j_gene: TRBJ2-5; d_gene: TRBD1; v_gene: TRBV4-1; CDR3aa: CASSQPGGYGQETQYF; CDR3nt: TGCGCCAGCAGCCAGCCAGGGGGCTACGGCCAAGAGACCCAGTACTTC
abundance: few; j_gene: TRBJ2-7; d_gene: TRBD2; v_gene: TRBV2; CDR3aa: CASTRTSGNGQYF; CDR3nt: TGTGCCAGCACGCGGACTAGCGGGAATGGGCAGTACTTC
abundance: .; j_gene: TRBJ1-6; d_gene: TRBD1; v_gene: TRBV4-3; CDR3aa: CASSPRSISPLGQGRVGSPLHF; CDR3nt: TGCGCCAGCAGCCCAAGATCGATTTCTCCCTTGGGACAGGGGAGAGTTGGCTCACCCCTCCACTTT
abundance: few; j_gene: TRBJ2-7; d_gene: .; v_gene: TRBV27; CDR3aa: CASTYGTGSSYEQYF; CDR3nt: TGTGCCAGCACCTACGGGACGGGAAGCTCCTACGAGCAGTACTTC
abundance: .; j_gene: TRBJ2-7; d_gene: .; v_gene: TRBV6-1; CDR3aa: CASSERGREGSYEQYF; CDR3nt: TGTGCCAGCAGTGAACGGGGCAGAGAGGGCTCCTACGAGCAGTACTTC
abundance: .; j_gene: TRBJ2-7; d_gene: TRBD1; v_gene: TRBV6-5; CDR3aa: CASSYQRDSSREQYF; CDR3nt: TGTGCCAGCAGTTATCAACGGGACAGCTCTAGAGAGCAGTACTTC
abundance: .; j_gene: TRBJ1-1; d_gene: .; v_gene: TRBV2; CDR3aa: CASSYHSSEAFF; CDR3nt: TGTGCCAGCAGTTATCACAGTTCCGAAGCTTTCTTT
abundance: .; j_gene: TRBJ2-1; d_gene: TRBD2; v_gene: TRBV7-3; CDR3aa: CASSSQTSAVKFF; CDR3nt: TGTGCCAGCAGCTCGCAAACTAGCGCGGTAAAGTTCTTC
abundance: few; j_gene: TRBJ2-1; d_gene: .; v_gene: TRBV2; CDR3aa: CASIPRRGIYRYNEQFF; CDR3nt: TGTGCCAGCATCCCCCGGAGGGGTATATACCGATACAATGAGCAGTTCTTC
abundance: .; j_gene: TRBJ2-7; d_gene: TRBD2; v_gene: TRBV7-2; CDR3aa: CASSSLVAGAYEQYF; CDR3nt: TGTGCCAGCAGCAGTCTAGTAGCGGGGGCCTACGAGCAGTACTTC
abundance: few; j_gene: TRBJ2-7; d_gene: TRBD2; v_gene: TRBV6-5; CDR3aa: CASRPRRTSSYEQYF; CDR3nt: TGTGCCAGCAGACCCCGAAGGACTAGCTCCTACGAGCAGTACTTC
abundance: .; j_gene: TRBJ2-1; d_gene: TRBD2; v_gene: TRBV7-2; CDR3aa: CASSSGTSGGINEQFF; CDR3nt: TGTGCCAGCAGCTCTGGGACTAGCGGGGGGATTAATGAGCAGTTCTTC
abundance: few; j_gene: TRBJ1-5; d_gene: TRBD1; v_gene: TRBV6-5; CDR3aa: CASSRTGVGNQPQHF; CDR3nt: TGTGCCAGCAGCCGGACAGGGGTTGGTAATCAGCCCCAGCATTTT
abundance: .; j_gene: TRBJ2-5; d_gene: .; v_gene: TRBV5-1; CDR3aa: CASSLGEETQYF; CDR3nt: TGCGCCAGCAGCTTGGGTGAAGAGACCCAGTACTTC
abundance: .; j_gene: TRBJ2-5; d_gene: .; v_gene: TRBV30; CDR3aa: CAWSVEVTQYF; CDR3nt: TGTGCCTGGAGTGTGGAGGTGACCCAGTACTTC
abundance: few; j_gene: TRBJ2-1; d_gene: .; v_gene: TRBV6-5; CDR3aa: CASSPLGGGRNEQFF; CDR3nt: TGTGCCAGCAGTCCCCTGGGAGGGGGTCGCAATGAGCAGTTCTTC
abundance: .; j_gene: TRBJ2-7; d_gene: TRBD1; v_gene: TRBV5-1; CDR3aa: CASSLTGGRSYEQYF; CDR3nt: TGCGCCAGCAGCTTGACAGGGGGTAGATCCTACGAGCAGTACTTC
abundance: .; j_gene: TRBJ1-4; d_gene: .; v_gene: TRBV28; CDR3aa: CASSLWIGRDEKLFF; CDR3nt: TGTGCCAGCAGTTTATGGATCGGCAGAGATGAAAAACTGTTTTTT
abundance: .; j_gene: TRBJ2-1; d_gene: .; v_gene: TRBV5-1; CDR3aa: CASSLEGGGRGGDEQFF; CDR3nt: TGCGCCAGCAGCTTGGAGGGAGGGGGCCGCGGAGGGGATGAGCAGTTCTTC
abundance: .; j_gene: TRBJ1-2; d_gene: TRBD1; v_gene: TRBV6-5; CDR3aa: CASRDGQGYGAKTF; CDR3nt: TGTGCCAGCAGGGATGGACAGGGATACGGGGCTAAAACCTTC
abundance: few; j_gene: TRBJ2-1; d_gene: .; v_gene: TRBV11-2; CDR3aa: CASSSTTELNEQFF; CDR3nt: TGTGCCAGCAGTTCTACGACGGAACTTAATGAGCAGTTCTTC
abundance: .; j_gene: TRBJ2-3; d_gene: TRBD2; v_gene: TRBV19; CDR3aa: CASSFLAGVTDTQYF; CDR3nt: TGTGCCAGTAGTTTCTTAGCGGGGGTCACAGATACGCAGTATTTT
abundance: .; j_gene: TRBJ1-2; d_gene: .; v_gene: TRBV18; CDR3aa: CASSPRGGTSGYTF; CDR3nt: TGTGCCAGCTCACCACGGGGAGGGACGTCCGGCTACACCTTC
abundance: .; j_gene: TRBJ2-2; d_gene: .; v_gene: TRBV9; CDR3aa: CASSIGTAGTGELFF; CDR3nt: TGTGCCAGCAGCATCGGCACAGCGGGTACCGGGGAGCTGTTTTTT
abundance: .; j_gene: TRBJ2-7; d_gene: .; v_gene: TRBV7-9; CDR3aa: CASLSTPVGDYEQYF; CDR3nt: TGTGCCAGCCTTAGTACACCGGTTGGGGATTACGAGCAGTACTTC
abundance: few; j_gene: TRBJ2-7; d_gene: .; v_gene: TRBV2; CDR3aa: CASRSQELSYEQYF; CDR3nt: TGTGCCAGCAGGTCCCAGGAACTCTCCTACGAGCAGTACTTC
abundance: .; j_gene: TRBJ1-5; d_gene: .; v_gene: TRBV30; CDR3aa: CAWSNRVEQPQHF; CDR3nt: TGTGCCTGGTCAAACAGGGTTGAACAGCCCCAGCATTTT
abundance: few; j_gene: TRBJ2-1; d_gene: .; v_gene: TRBV4-1; CDR3aa: CASSQHNEQFF; CDR3nt: TGCGCCAGCAGCCAGCACAATGAGCAGTTCTTC
abundance: few; j_gene: TRBJ1-1; d_gene: TRBD1; v_gene: TRBV18; CDR3aa: CASSPNRGQDEAFF; CDR3nt: TGTGCCAGCTCACCAAACAGGGGGCAAGATGAAGCTTTCTTT